The source of this T cell receptor beta chain is a study of shared clonotypes between healthy human individuals. The study's findings and limits: Several donors shared approximately 5% of their naive CD4 clonotypes.

Trimming stripped 5 bases from V and 2 bases from J, with 10 bases between. Per the germline V gene, CDR1 is MNHEY and CDR2 is SVGAGI. This CDR3 has 14 residues. To make CD8 memory, CD45RO+ cells were put together with CCR7-negative CD45RA+ TemRA cells. In regard to this clone: Its antigen is still unknown.

Some clones are missing from TCRdb's copy, which holds only in-frame ones; the method was immunoSEQ multiplex PCR. In the table there are about 110,000 clones, approximately 65% of which are singletons. This clonotype was obtained from a woman in her 30s in good health. The sample consisted of memory CD8+ T cells sorted from blood. Subset meaning: CD45RO+ cells pooled with CCR7-negative TemRA cells. The chain couples TRBV6-5 to TRBJ1-5, with D perhaps matching TRBD1 (5 bases). This chain's CDR3 is CASSPGQGNQPQHF. The CDR3 DNA reads TGTGCCAGCAGTCCCGGACAAGGCAATCAGCCCCAGCATTTT.